The 31 T cell receptor beta chains given below trace back to one sample, sequenced in a study of T cells in Graves' hyperthyroidism and ophthalmopathy. RNA transcripts yielded amplified TCR beta CDR3 regions. Carried out on the TCR CDR3, a first-round RT-PCR used the HTBI primer set. TCRdb redid the calling of the multiplex PCR reads with MiXCR, one entry per CDR3 protein. The sample lists more than 350,000 distinct CDR3 sequences, 17% seen once, with approximately 33% in the top ten. Sequencing used blood. The receptors derive from a woman in her 30s with Graves' hyperthyroidism that later progressed to Graves' ophthalmopathy.

The table lists this clonotype with many counts. The gene calls are TRBV28 and TRBJ2-2; a possible D gene is TRBD2 (6 bases). Germline CDR1 is MDHEN and CDR2 is SYDVKM. V shed 3 bases and J shed 2 bases, with 19 bases lying between them. The CDR3 has 18 amino acids. Here the CDR3 reads CASSFKPGRLINTGELFF. CDR3 DNA sequence: TGTGCCAGCAGTTTTAAGCCAGGGAGGTTAATTAACACCGGGGAGCTGTTTTTT.

This clonotype was counted ten times or more. The rearrangement links TRBV7-2 to TRBJ2-5, with a weak D call TRBD1 (5 bases). Germline CDR1 SGHTA, CDR2 FQGNSA. The CDR3 is made up of 17 amino acids. The V end lost 4 bases, the J end lost 2 bases, and 20 bases lay between the germline ends. CDR3 in amino acids: CASSSNPGSSNQETQYF. CDR3 DNA sequence: TGTGCCAGCAGCTCAAATCCAGGGTCCTCGAATCAAGAGACCCAGTACTTC.

This clonotype was observed at least ten times. The chain has TRBV15 and TRBJ2-2; no reliable D call. The CDR3 is 17 residues long. Trimming left V 0 bases short and J 4 bases short, with 15 bases between. Germline V CDR1 and CDR2: LNHNV, YYDKDF (reference sequence). CDR3 coding DNA: TGTGCCACCAGCAGAGATCTGATGGTAGCTTTCACCGGGGAGCTGTTTTTT. It specifies CATSRDLMVAFTGELFF.

This clonotype was seen more than once but under ten times. The V call is TRBV6-1, the J call TRBJ1-5; D not certain. Germline V gives CDR1 MNHNS, CDR2 SASEGT. CDR3 length: 14 amino acids. With 6 bases removed from V and 0 bases from J, the gap between germline ends came to 9 bases. CDR3 coding DNA: TGTGCCAGCAGCCCCCTTTATAGCAATCAGCCCCAGCATTTT. It translates to CASSPLYSNQPQHF.

In this sample, this clonotype turned up many times. The chain recombines TRBV30 with TRBJ1-6; D unresolved. This CDR3 has 15 residues. Germline CDR1 is GTSNPN and CDR2 is SVGIG (reference sequence). Trimming removed 2 bases from V and 8 bases from J, with 16 bases in between. The CDR3 loop is CAWSRPDIEHSPLHF. Written as DNA, the CDR3 is TGTGCCTGGAGTCGGCCCGACATAGAGCATTCACCCCTCCACTTT.

In DNA, the CDR3 is TGCGCCAGCAGCCACGAACGGACAGGGAACACCGGGGAGCTGTTTTTT. Residues: CASSHERTGNTGELFF. The chain couples TRBV4-1 to TRBJ2-2, with 7 bases aligning to TRBD1. V dropped 3 bases and J dropped 1; count of bases not matched to a gene: 5. The CDR3 length is 16 residues. Germline lookup yields CDR1 MGHRA and CDR2 YSYEKL.

The chain combines TRBV18 with TRBJ2-5; D might be TRBD1 (6 bases). V was shortened by 3 bases and J by 2 bases, with 10 bases between the two germline ends. The CDR3 spans 14 residues. Germline V gene lookup returns CDR1 KGHSH and CDR2 LQKENI. The CDR3 loop reads CASSPWTDQETQYF. As DNA, the CDR3 is TGTGCCAGCTCACCCTGGACAGATCAAGAGACCCAGTACTTC.

This clonotype has ten or more counts. V and J are TRBV3-1 and TRBJ1-1, with D uncertain. The germline CDR1 and CDR2 sequences are LGHDT and YNNKEL (reference sequence). The ends were cut back, 0 bases at V and 8 bases at J, with 16 bases in the middle. CDR3 length: 15 amino acids. This chain's CDR3 is CASSQDYPQFGEAFF. In DNA, the CDR3 is TGTGCCAGCAGCCAAGATTACCCGCAATTCGGAGAAGCTTTCTTT.

Remarks on this clonotype: A junction end diverges from the germline sequence, so it may reflect a read error. V usage is TRBV7-8 and J usage is TRBJ2-1; tentatively, D is TRBD2 (6 bases). Germline V gene lookup returns CDR1 SGHVS and CDR2 FQNEAQ. The CDR3 length is 16 residues. The CDR3 DNA is TGTGTCAGCAGCTCACAGCGGGCACCCGGTTTTAATGAGCAGTTCTTC. Protein sequence: CVSSSQRAPGFNEQFF.

This clonotype was recorded many times. The chain carries TRBV29-1 and TRBJ2-3; weak D call: TRBD2 (5 bases). This CDR3 contains 15 residues. CDR1 and CDR2 (germline): SQVTM, ANQGSEA. V was shortened by 7 bases and J by 4 bases, with 21 bases between the two germline ends. The CDR3 loop reads CSAKRSAAVPDTQYF. The CDR3, as DNA: TGCAGCGCCAAGCGGAGTGCCGCCGTACCAGATACGCAGTATTTT.

This clonotype was seen a handful of times. The CDR3 loop reads CASRTLSGTEAFF. In DNA form, the CDR3 reads TGTGCCAGTAGGACCTTGTCGGGCACTGAAGCTTTCTTT. This chain links TRBV19 with TRBJ1-1, with no clear D. The V end was cut by 6 bases, the J end by 4 bases, with 12 bases between. This CDR3 spans 13 amino acids. Germline V gene data show CDR1 as LNHDA and CDR2 as SQIVND (reference sequence).

This clonotype was detected ten times or more. The chain employs TRBV2 and TRBJ2-1; 8 bases are a match to TRBD2. Germline-derived CDR1 and CDR2 are SNHLY and FYNNEI. Unmatched junction bases numbered 16, after V lost 8 bases and J lost 10 bases. This CDR3 spans 15 amino acids. The CDR3 here is CASGSRGGDLGEQFF. The CDR3 DNA reads as TGTGCCAGCGGATCCCGGGGGGGGGACCTAGGGGAGCAGTTCTTC.

This clonotype was detected ten times or more. The chain joins TRBV3-1 to TRBJ1-5; D remains ambiguous. V was clipped by 1 base and J by 2 bases, with 3 bases between them. Germline CDR1 and CDR2: LGHDT and YNNKEL (reference sequence). The CDR3 runs to 13 residues. The CDR3 is CASSQGGNQPQHF. The CDR3 DNA reads TGTGCCAGCAGCCAAGGGGGCAATCAGCCCCAGCATTTT.

The sample holds a few counts of this clonotype. This clone may be a read error of a much larger clone one base away. Here the CDR3 DNA reads TGTGCCAGCAGCAGGACAGGGGAGTCTCCTGGAAACACCGTATATTTT. Translation: CASSRTGESPGNTVYF. The rearrangement uses TRBV2 and TRBJ1-3, with TRBD1 matching over 9 bases. Germline V gives CDR1 SNHLY, CDR2 FYNNEI. The CDR3 has 16 amino acids.

The chain joins TRBV11-2 to TRBJ1-2; 11 bases are shared with TRBD1. This CDR3 has 18 residues. V lost 4 bases and J lost 4; bases outside the gene matches: 14. Germline V gene data show CDR1 as SGHAT and CDR2 as FQNNGV. In nucleotides, the CDR3 is TGTGCCAGCAGCTCTCCCGGGACAGGGGGACTATCGGGCTATGGCTACACCTTC. It is translated as CASSSPGTGGLSGYGYTF.

The rearrangement joins TRBV19 to TRBJ2-1, with 8 bases aligning to TRBD2. There are 13 residues in the CDR3. Looked up from germline, CDR1 is LNHDA and CDR2 is SQIVND (reference sequence). The V segment lost 3 bases and the J segment 10 bases; nucleotides outside the gene matches: 5. The CDR3 region has the DNA TGTGCCAGTAGTATTGGAATAGCGGGAGAGCAGTTCTTC. Protein: CASSIGIAGEQFF.

The sample holds many counts of this clonotype. V gene TRBV28 combines with J gene TRBJ2-5, with a weak D call TRBD1 (7 bases). The CDR3 is 16 residues long. The V end lost 10 bases, the J end lost 0 bases, and 21 bases lay between the germline ends. Germline V CDR1 and CDR2: MDHEN, SYDVKM. Here the CDR3 reads CATEGRGASYQETQYF. The CDR3 DNA reads as TGTGCCACCGAGGGCAGGGGGGCTTCGTACCAAGAGACCCAGTACTTC.

Concerning this clonotype: At one of its ends the junction is not consistent with the germline gene, which may arise from a read error. The rearrangement joins TRBV2 to TRBJ1-1; no definite D call. CDR3 length equals 14 residues. Germline loops: CDR1 SNHLY, CDR2 FYNNEI. CDR3 sequence (DNA): TGTGTCAGCACCATACGTGGGGTAGACACTGAAGCTTTCTTT. This translates into CVSTIRGVDTEAFF.

The chain is built from TRBV7-3 and TRBJ2-2, with D hard to call. Trimming removed 5 bases from V and 7 bases from J, with 8 bases in between. This CDR3 contains 12 residues. Germline loops: CDR1 SGHTA, CDR2 FQGTGA. The CDR3: CASSPGSGELFF. As DNA, the CDR3 is TGTGCCAGCAGCCCTGGTAGCGGGGAGCTGTTTTTT.

This clonotype was detected many times. V is TRBV28 and J is TRBJ2-1, with TRBD2 as a possible D gene (6 bases). Trimming removed 6 bases from V and 8 bases from J, with 14 bases in between. The V gene's germline CDR1 is MDHEN and CDR2 SYDVKM. This CDR3 region has 13 residues. The CDR3 loop is CASRGQGLDEQFF. The CDR3, as DNA: TGTGCCAGCAGGGGCCAGGGACTCGATGAGCAGTTCTTC.

This clonotype has a count of ten or more. This chain joins TRBV27 and TRBJ1-4; D possibly corresponds to TRBD1 (6 bases). The CDR3 is 16 amino acids. Germline assignment: CDR1 MNHEY and CDR2 SMNVEV (reference sequence). V lost 6 bases and J 4 bases, leaving 18 bases between the germline ends. The CDR3 here is CASSPLWGLSNEKLFF. CDR3 sequence (DNA): TGTGCCAGCAGCCCCTTATGGGGGCTAAGTAATGAAAAACTGTTTTTT.

The chain employs TRBV20-1 and TRBJ2-1, with 10 bases lining up with TRBD2. The trim removed 4 bases at V and 4 bases at J, leaving 13 bases unmatched. Looked up from germline, CDR1 is DFQATT and CDR2 is SNEGSKA (reference sequence). This CDR3 is 17 amino acids long. CDR3 protein: CSANDLAGADSYNEQFF. For the CDR3, the DNA is TGCAGTGCTAATGATCTAGCGGGGGCTGATAGTTACAATGAGCAGTTCTTC.

This clonotype was counted many times. The chain uses TRBV28 and TRBJ1-3; unclear D gene. Germline V gene data show CDR1 as MDHEN and CDR2 as SYDVKM. CDR3 length equals 14 residues. Trimming left V 5 bases short and J 2 bases short, with 10 bases between. CDR3 in amino acids: CASSISGTGNTIYF. The CDR3 bases are TGTGCCAGCAGTATCTCGGGTACTGGAAACACCATATATTTT.

This clonotype has ten or more counts. The rearrangement joins TRBV7-9 to TRBJ1-5, with D possibly TRBD1 on 5 matching bases. The CDR3 has 17 residues. Per the germline V gene, CDR1 is SEHNR and CDR2 is FQNEAQ (reference sequence). Trimming took off 8 bases at V and 4 bases at J, with 24 bases between the two ends. DNA for the CDR3: TGTGCCAGCCCAGAGGGGCAGGGCCCTAAACCTAATCAGCCCCAGCATTTT. Protein product: CASPEGQGPKPNQPQHF. The complete variable domain, with remaining parts taken from reference TRBV7-9 and TRBJ1-5, reads DTGVSQNPRHKITKRGQNVTFRCDPISEHNRLYWYRQTLGQGPEFLTYFQNEAQLEKSRLLSDRFSAERPKGSFSTLEIQRTEQGDSAMYLCASPEGQGPKPNQPQHFGDGTRLSIL.

The V call is TRBV12-5, the J call TRBJ2-1; TRBD2 matches at 9 bases. CDR3 length: 16 amino acids. V trimming: 0 bases; J trimming: 5 bases; junction bases outside the gene matches: 5. The V gene's germline CDR1 is LGHNT and CDR2 FRNRAP. The CDR3 region is CASGLVVIAGDNEQFF. The CDR3, as DNA: TGTGCTAGTGGTTTGGTAGTGATAGCGGGAGACAATGAGCAGTTCTTC. The complete variable domain, with remaining parts taken from reference TRBV12-5 and TRBJ2-1, reads DARVTQTPRHKVTEMGQEVTMRCQPILGHNTVFWYRQTMMQGLELLAYFRNRAPLDDSGMPKDRFSAEMPDATLATLKIQPSEPRDSAVYFCASGLVVIAGDNEQFFGPGTRLTVL.

This clonotype was observed a handful of times. The chain links TRBV6-6 to TRBJ2-7; D possibly corresponds to TRBD1 (5 bases). The CDR3 spans 14 residues. V lost 0 bases and J lost 5, with 11 bases in between. The germline gives CDR1 MNHNY, CDR2 SVGAGI (reference sequence). The CDR3: CASSYSAGWDEQYF. CDR3 coding DNA: TGTGCCAGCAGTTACTCGGCAGGGTGGGACGAGCAGTACTTC.

This clonotype came up many times. The V gene is TRBV2, the J gene TRBJ1-4, with D maybe TRBD1 (5 bases). This CDR3 contains 13 residues. Germline V gene data show CDR1 as SNHLY and CDR2 as FYNNEI. Trimming removed 10 bases at V and 1 base at J, with 10 bases between. The CDR3 DNA sequence: TGTGCCACCGGTGGGGGAACTAATGAAAAACTGTTTTTT. Translating it yields CATGGGTNEKLFF. Full variable domain (missing parts from reference TRBV2 and TRBJ1-4): EPEVTQTPSHQVTQMGQEVILRCVPISNHLYFYWYRQILGQKVEFLVSFYNNEISEKSEIFDDQFSVERPDGSNFTLKIRSTKLEDSAMYFCATGGGTNEKLFFGSGTQLSVL.

This clonotype has a handful of counts. V is TRBV4-1 and J is TRBJ1-1; no firm D call. V lost 0 bases to trimming and J lost 0 bases, with 11 bases between them. Germline V lookup: CDR1 MGHRA, CDR2 YSYEKL. This CDR3 spans 16 amino acids. The CDR3 here is CASSQDPSPMNTEAFF. DNA for the CDR3: TGCGCCAGCAGCCAAGATCCAAGTCCGATGAACACTGAAGCTTTCTTT.

The V gene is TRBV19, the J gene TRBJ1-5; D remains ambiguous. CDR3 size: 15 residues. Per germline, CDR1 LNHDA and CDR2 SQIVND (reference sequence). The V and J ends lost 7 bases and 0 bases respectively, with 13 bases between them. The CDR3 DNA reads TGTGCCAGTACCACGACTGGGAATAGCAATCAGCCCCAGCATTTT. The encoded protein is CASTTTGNSNQPQHF.

The gene calls are TRBV7-2 and TRBJ2-2; D may be TRBD1 or TRBD2 (5 bases each). The CDR3 runs to 18 residues. Trimming left V 1 base short and J 3 bases short, with 18 bases between. Per germline, CDR1 SGHTA and CDR2 FQGNSA. This chain's CDR3 is CASSLGPNSGAYTGELFF. In DNA form, the CDR3 reads TGTGCCAGCAGCTTAGGTCCCAACTCCGGGGCCTACACCGGGGAGCTGTTTTTT.

In this sample, this clonotype turned up many times. The CDR3 bases are TGTGCCAGCAGTGAATTTAACGGCAATGAGCAGTTCTTC. Protein product: CASSEFNGNEQFF. The chain uses TRBV6-1 and TRBJ2-1; D ambiguous. From germline, CDR1 is MNHNS and CDR2 SASEGT. Trimming took 2 bases from V and 6 from J, leaving 8 bases between them. The length of the CDR3 is 13 residues.